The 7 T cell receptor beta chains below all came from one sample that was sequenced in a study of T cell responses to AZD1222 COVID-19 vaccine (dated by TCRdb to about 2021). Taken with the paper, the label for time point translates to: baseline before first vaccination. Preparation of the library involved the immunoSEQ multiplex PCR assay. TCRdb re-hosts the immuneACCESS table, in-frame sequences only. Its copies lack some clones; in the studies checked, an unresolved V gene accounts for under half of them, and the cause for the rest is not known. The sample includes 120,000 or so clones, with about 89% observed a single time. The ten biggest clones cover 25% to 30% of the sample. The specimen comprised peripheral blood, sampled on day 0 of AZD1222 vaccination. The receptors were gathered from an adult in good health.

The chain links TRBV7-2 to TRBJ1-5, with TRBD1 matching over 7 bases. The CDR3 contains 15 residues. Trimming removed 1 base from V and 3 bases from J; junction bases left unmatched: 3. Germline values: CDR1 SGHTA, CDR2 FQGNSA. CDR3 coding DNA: TGTGCCAGCAGCTTAGGACAGGGCTACAATCAGCCCCAGCATTTT. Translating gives CASSLGQGYNQPQHF.

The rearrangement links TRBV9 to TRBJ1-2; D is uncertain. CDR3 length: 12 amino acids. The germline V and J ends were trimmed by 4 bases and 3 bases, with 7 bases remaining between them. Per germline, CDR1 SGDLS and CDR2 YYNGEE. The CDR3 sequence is CASSLGDYGYTF. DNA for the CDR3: TGTGCCAGCAGCCTCGGGGACTATGGCTACACCTTC. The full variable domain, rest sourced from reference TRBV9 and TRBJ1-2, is DSGVTQTPKHLITATGQRVTLRCSPRSGDLSVYWYQQSLDQGLQFLIQYYNGEERAKGNILERFSAQQFPDLHSELNLSSLELGDSALYFCASSLGDYGYTFGSGTRLTVV.

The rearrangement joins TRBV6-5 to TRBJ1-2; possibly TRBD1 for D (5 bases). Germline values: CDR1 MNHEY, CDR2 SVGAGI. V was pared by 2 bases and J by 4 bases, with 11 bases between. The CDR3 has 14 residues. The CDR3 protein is CASSYDRGVYGYTF. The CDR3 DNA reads TGTGCCAGCAGTTACGACCGGGGGGTCTATGGCTACACCTTC.

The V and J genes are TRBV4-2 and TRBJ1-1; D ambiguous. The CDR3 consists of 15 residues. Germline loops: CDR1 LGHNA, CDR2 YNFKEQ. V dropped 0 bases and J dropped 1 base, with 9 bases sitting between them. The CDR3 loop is CASSQDLRGNTEAFF. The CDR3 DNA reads TGTGCCAGCAGCCAAGATCTTCGAGGGAACACTGAAGCTTTCTTT.

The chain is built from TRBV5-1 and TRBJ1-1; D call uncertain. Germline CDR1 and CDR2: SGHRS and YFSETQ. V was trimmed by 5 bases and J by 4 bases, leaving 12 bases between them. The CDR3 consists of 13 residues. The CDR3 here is CASSREVSTEAFF. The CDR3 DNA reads TGCGCCAGCAGTCGAGAGGTTAGCACTGAAGCTTTCTTT.

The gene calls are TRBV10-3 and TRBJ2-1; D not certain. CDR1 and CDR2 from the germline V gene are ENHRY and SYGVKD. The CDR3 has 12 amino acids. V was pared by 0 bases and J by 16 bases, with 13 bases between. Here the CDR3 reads CAISESGRPKFF. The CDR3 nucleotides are TGTGCCATCAGTGAGTCGGGCCGTCCGAAATTCTTC.

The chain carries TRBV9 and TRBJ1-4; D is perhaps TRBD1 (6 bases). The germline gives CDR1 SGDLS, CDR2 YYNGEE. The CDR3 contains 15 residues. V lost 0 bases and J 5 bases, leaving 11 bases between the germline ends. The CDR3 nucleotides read TGTGCCAGCAGCGTAGATGGGCAGGGGAATGAAAAACTGTTTTTT. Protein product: CASSVDGQGNEKLFF.